This T cell receptor beta chain emerged from a study of blood T cell repertoires in COVID-19. Study-wide context: Acute-phase and convalescent COVID-19 samples originated in the United States, Italy and Spain.

The sample holds a few counts of this clone. Between the trimmed V and J ends, which lost 5 bases and 10 bases, there was a span of 15 bases. This CDR3 is 14 amino acids long. The germline V gene encodes CDR1 LNHDA and CDR2 SQIVND (reference sequence). As handled by the study authors: Amplifying reference gene primers gave estimates of nucleated cell counts. TCRdb keeps only in-frame clones here, not all; method: immunoSEQ multiplex PCR. That table gives V, J and clone size, and the DNA gave D and trimming. The data show 30,000 to 45,000 clones, around four fifths seen once. The clonotype comes from a human donor in a cohort sampled during active COVID-19. The chain joins TRBV19 to TRBJ1-6, with D maybe TRBD1 (5 bases). Source material: peripheral blood. The CDR3 nucleotides read TGTGCCAGTAGTTCCGGGGGAGGGGTCTCACCCCTCCACTTT. Its protein is CASSSGGGVSPLHF. The full variable domain, in which reference TRBV19 and TRBJ1-6 provide the parts outside the CDR3, is DGGITQSPKYLFRKEGQNVTLSCEQNLNHDAMYWYRQDPGQGLRLIYYSQIVNDFQKGDIAEGYSVSREKKESFPLTVTSAQKNPTAFYLCASSSGGGVSPLHFGNGTRLTVT.